The 10 T cell receptor beta chains reported below all come from one sample, sequenced in a study of T cell repertoires in cytomegalovirus infection. TCRdb passed the reads through MiXCR, listing each CDR3 protein once. The data show around 710,000 distinct CDR3 sequences, around 29% seen once. Their cognate antigens are unknown. This material consisted of cultured CD8+ T cells from PBMCs, taken from culture after CMV antigen stimulation. All receptors derive from a human donor in good health (CMV status not recorded). Some clones in this sample may be carry-over from other donors' samples.

This clonotype was detected ten times or more. The chain combines TRBV12-3 or TRBV12-4 with TRBJ2-5, with D maybe TRBD1 (6 bases). The V and J ends lost 7 bases and 7 bases respectively, with 25 bases between them. The CDR3 totals 16 residues. CDR3 residues: CASTNRASHFVGTQYF. The CDR3 bases are TGTGCCAGCACCAACAGGGCTAGCCATTTCGTAGGGACCCAGTACTTC.

In this sample, this clonotype turned up a few times. This chain connects TRBV6-2 or TRBV6-3 to TRBJ2-2, with 12 bases aligning to TRBD2. Per the germline V gene, CDR1 is MNHEY and CDR2 is SVGEGT. Losses at the gene ends were 8 bases for V and 4 bases for J; bases not matched to a gene: 14. The CDR3 covers 18 residues. The CDR3 is CASRRSVRTSGVTGELFF. The CDR3, as DNA: TGTGCCAGCCGTAGGTCGGTGAGGACTAGCGGGGTCACCGGGGAGCTGTTTTTT.

This clonotype was recorded at least ten times. DNA of the CDR3: TGTGCCAGCAGCTTTCCCCTCGTCGGACAGGGAAAGGCAACTAATGAAAAACTGTTTTTT. Residues: CASSFPLVGQGKATNEKLFF. The rearrangement uses TRBV7-6 and TRBJ1-4; 8 bases are shared with TRBD1. CDR1 SGHVS and CDR2 FNYEAQ come from the germline V gene. This CDR3 contains 20 residues. The trim removed 3 bases at V and 0 bases at J, leaving 15 bases unmatched.

The chain joins TRBV14 to TRBJ2-3, with D unclear. CDR1 and CDR2 from the germline V gene are SGHDN and FVKESK. There are 15 residues in the CDR3. Trimming removed 1 base at V and 2 bases at J, with 10 bases between. Here the CDR3 reads CASSQGQRITDTQYF. CDR3 DNA sequence: TGTGCCAGCAGCCAAGGACAACGAATCACAGATACGCAGTATTTT.

Ten or more counts support this clonotype. The chain links TRBV7-9 to TRBJ2-3, with 7 bases lining up with TRBD2. Germline V gene data show CDR1 as SEHNR and CDR2 as FQNEAQ (reference sequence). The CDR3 has 14 residues. This CDR3 is CAAAGTTSTDTQYF. CDR3 bases: TGTGCAGCGGCGGGGACTACTAGCACAGATACGCAGTATTTT.

V and J are TRBV6-1 and TRBJ2-3; unclear D gene. V shed 4 bases and J shed 2 bases, with 19 bases lying between them. The CDR3 loop spans 17 amino acids. Germline CDR1 is MNHNS and CDR2 is SASEGT. The CDR3 spells CASSVTYLGLSTDTQYF. The CDR3 DNA sequence: TGTGCCAGCAGTGTAACCTACCTCGGGTTATCCACAGATACGCAGTATTTT.

The V gene is TRBV5-5, the J gene TRBJ2-3; D not certain. Germline assignment: CDR1 SGHKS and CDR2 YYEKEE (reference sequence). Trimming shortened V by 2 bases and J by 2 bases, and 15 bases separated the two germline ends. The CDR3 is made up of 16 amino acids. The CDR3 nucleotides read TGTGCCAGCAGCTTTCGTCGCCAGCCGGCCACAGATACGCAGTATTTT. Translated: CASSFRRQPATDTQYF.

The chain recombines TRBV20-1 with TRBJ2-5, with D possibly matching TRBD1 (5 bases). CDR3 length: 14 residues. Trimming left V 0 bases short and J 7 bases short, with 15 bases between. Germline assignment: CDR1 DFQATT and CDR2 SNEGSKA (reference sequence). This CDR3 is CSARDTGRRWTQYF. The CDR3, as DNA: TGCAGTGCTAGAGATACAGGCCGGCGGTGGACCCAGTACTTC.

This clonotype was observed a handful of times. The chain combines TRBV24-1 with TRBJ1-5; the D gene is possibly TRBD1 (5 bases). CDR3 length: 12 amino acids. V was shortened by 9 bases and J by 3 bases, with 8 bases between the two germline ends. Germline V gene lookup returns CDR1 KGHDR and CDR2 SFDVKD. In DNA form, the CDR3 reads TGTGCCACCGGGGGTGACAATCAGCCCCAGCATTTT. It specifies CATGGDNQPQHF.

This clonotype has more than one count but fewer than ten. The V call is TRBV14, the J call TRBJ1-3; no reliable D call. The CDR3 is 14 amino acids. The germline V gene encodes CDR1 SGHDN and CDR2 FVKESK. The germline V and J ends were trimmed by 1 base and 1 base, with 5 bases remaining between them. CDR3 sequence: CASSQGTSGNTIYF. As DNA, the CDR3 is TGTGCCAGCAGCCAAGGAACGTCTGGAAACACCATATATTTT.